A single sample gave rise to the 20 T cell receptor beta chains below, sequenced in a study of OX40 agonist ivuxolimab in advanced cancers. Clones were sequenced by immunoSEQ multiplex PCR, and TCRdb holds only the in-frame ones, with some missing. The sample has roughly 74,000 clones, 87% seen once. Material: CD4+ or CD8+ T cells sorted from blood, obtained in a trial of the OX40 agonist ivuxolimab. The source is an adult with an advanced solid tumor such as melanoma, head and neck, liver or kidney cancer.

CDR3 DNA: TGTGCCAGCAGTTGGACGGGCGCTAGGGGCTACACCTTC. Protein sequence: CASSWTGARGYTF. The rearrangement links TRBV6-5 to TRBJ1-2, with unresolved D. The V end lost 4 bases, the J end lost 8 bases, and 14 bases lay between the germline ends. Germline CDR1 reads MNHEY; CDR2 reads SVGAGI. This CDR3 is 13 amino acids long.

The V gene is TRBV27, the J gene TRBJ1-6; D not resolved. The CDR3 loop spans 14 amino acids. Germline V gene lookup returns CDR1 MNHEY and CDR2 SMNVEV (reference sequence). V was trimmed by 7 bases and J by 6 bases, leaving 13 bases between them. The CDR3 region has the DNA TGTGCCAGCACAAGGGATTCGGGTAATTCACCCCTCCACTTT. Translating it yields CASTRDSGNSPLHF.

The V gene is TRBV6-1, the J gene TRBJ1-5; weak D call: TRBD1 (6 bases). Between the trimmed V and J ends, which lost 1 base and 6 bases, there was a span of 19 bases. Per the germline V gene, CDR1 is MNHNS and CDR2 is SASEGT. This CDR3 spans 17 amino acids. The CDR3 reads CASSEGTQGQGRQPQHF. The CDR3 bases are TGTGCCAGCAGTGAAGGTACGCAGGGGCAGGGACGTCAGCCCCAGCATTTT.

The chain has TRBV6-4 and TRBJ2-1; 14 bases are a match to TRBD2. This CDR3 region has 15 residues. Unmatched junction bases numbered 2, after V lost 0 bases and J lost 10 bases. The germline CDR1 and CDR2 sequences are MRHNA and SNTAGT. The CDR3 here is CASSDSGLAGEEQFF. As DNA, the CDR3 is TGTGCCAGCAGTGACTCGGGACTAGCGGGAGAAGAGCAGTTCTTC.

The CDR3 here is CAWGGGGDYGYTF. The CDR3 DNA sequence: TGTGCCTGGGGAGGAGGGGGCGACTATGGCTACACCTTC. This sequence joins TRBV30 and TRBJ1-2, with TRBD1 matching over 7 bases. The CDR3 totals 13 residues. The trim removed 5 bases at V and 3 bases at J, leaving 6 bases unmatched. From germline, CDR1 is GTSNPN and CDR2 SVGIG (reference sequence). The complete variable domain, with remaining parts taken from reference TRBV30 and TRBJ1-2, reads SQTIHQWPATLVQPVGSPLSLECTVEGTSNPNLYWYRQAAGRGLQLLFYSVGIGQISSEVPQNLSASRPQDRQFILSSKKLLLSDSGFYLCAWGGGGDYGYTFGSGTRLTVV.

This chain links TRBV7-2 with TRBJ2-3, with 12 bases identical to TRBD2. This CDR3 is 17 amino acids long. V shed 0 bases and J 3 bases; nucleotides not matched to a gene: 4. Germline V gene data show CDR1 as SGHTA and CDR2 as FQGNSA. The CDR3 reads CASSLARGLAGTDTQYF. The CDR3 nucleotides read TGTGCCAGCAGCTTAGCGCGTGGACTAGCGGGGACAGATACGCAGTATTTT.

V usage is TRBV6-5 and J usage is TRBJ2-5; 11 bases match TRBD2. Losses at the gene ends were 5 bases for V and 9 bases for J; bases not matched to a gene: 11. The CDR3 runs to 15 residues. Germline V gene lookup returns CDR1 MNHEY and CDR2 SVGAGI. CDR3 DNA sequence: TGTGCCAGCAGTAAGCCGGGACTAGCGGCACGGGCCCAGTACTTC. It is translated as CASSKPGLAARAQYF.

This rearrangement joins TRBV7-2 to TRBJ2-1; D remains unclear. Trimming left V 1 base short and J 10 bases short, with 11 bases between. CDR1 and CDR2 (germline): SGHTA, FQGNSA. The CDR3 has 13 residues. Here the CDR3 DNA reads TGTGCCAGCAGCTTAGGAAGGGTCAGAGAGCAGTTCTTC. Translation gives CASSLGRVREQFF. Variable domain in full (rest from reference TRBV7-2 and TRBJ2-1): GAGVSQSPSNKVTEKGKDVELRCDPISGHTALYWYRQSLGQGLEFLIYFQGNSAPDKSGLPSDRFSAERTGGSVSTLTIQRTQQEDSAVYLCASSLGRVREQFFGPGTRLTVL.

The chain links TRBV19 to TRBJ1-1; D may be TRBD1 (5 bases). The CDR3 has 18 residues. Germline V lookup: CDR1 LNHDA, CDR2 SQIVND (reference sequence). The ends were cut back, 5 bases at V and 2 bases at J, with 24 bases in the middle. The CDR3 here is CASSFYGLGAGGNTEAFF. The CDR3 DNA is TGTGCCAGTAGTTTCTATGGTCTCGGGGCTGGAGGTAACACTGAAGCTTTCTTT.

V gene TRBV5-1 combines with J gene TRBJ2-7; TRBD1 agrees at 7 bases. Germline lookup yields CDR1 SGHRS and CDR2 YFSETQ. The CDR3 length is 15 residues. Losses at the gene ends were 4 bases for V and 3 bases for J; bases not matched to a gene: 10. CDR3 in DNA: TGCGCCAGCAGCCTGCCACCGACAGGGTTCTACGAGCAGTACTTC. It translates to CASSLPPTGFYEQYF.

The rearrangement uses TRBV5-4 and TRBJ2-5; 9 bases fit TRBD1. V was clipped by 1 base and J by 5 bases; unmatched bases: 9. The CDR3 extends over 16 amino acids. CDR1 and CDR2 from the germline V gene are SGHNT and YYREEE (reference sequence). CDR3 DNA sequence: TGTGCCAGCAGCTTGACAGGGGGCGCGTTGGGTGAGACCCAGTACTTC. Amino acid sequence: CASSLTGGALGETQYF.

This clone was seen a single time. The J gene is TRBJ1-2, the V gene TRBV6-5; D remains ambiguous. CDR3 length equals 15 residues. Germline CDR1 and CDR2: MNHEY and SVGAGI. The ends were cut back, 6 bases at V and 8 bases at J, with 22 bases in the middle. The CDR3 DNA reads TGTGCCAGCAGGGATTCTGGGGATAGGAAGAAGGGCTACACCTTC. Protein sequence: CASRDSGDRKKGYTF.

The gene calls are TRBV27 and TRBJ2-2; D is possibly TRBD1 (5 bases). The CDR3 has 16 amino acids. Germline CDR1 reads MNHEY; CDR2 reads SMNVEV (reference sequence). V was trimmed by 7 bases and J by 4 bases, leaving 19 bases between them. Here the CDR3 DNA reads TGTGCCAGCACCCAATTGGGGCAGGGTGGCACCGGGGAGCTGTTTTTT. Protein sequence: CASTQLGQGGTGELFF.

This clone was seen once. The V gene is TRBV6-1, the J gene TRBJ1-4, with D possibly being TRBD1 (5 bases). Germline loops: CDR1 MNHNS, CDR2 SASEGT. This CDR3 comprises 14 residues. The V and J ends lost 10 bases and 7 bases respectively, with 19 bases between them. As DNA, the CDR3 is TGTGCCACCGATGATTGGGGGGGGAGTGAAAAACTGTTTTTT. Translation: CATDDWGGSEKLFF.

This chain connects TRBV4-3 to TRBJ1-6; D unresolved. The germline gives CDR1 LGHNA, CDR2 YSLEER. V was shortened by 1 base and J by 7 bases, with 14 bases between the two germline ends. The CDR3 covers 16 residues. The DNA for the CDR3 is TGCGCCAGCAGCCAAGTCAATCCAGGCGAGAATTCACCCCTCCACTTT. Protein: CASSQVNPGENSPLHF.

This clone has only one observation. V usage is TRBV9 and J usage is TRBJ1-1, with TRBD1 identical over 10 bases. The CDR3 runs to 14 residues. The germline CDR1 and CDR2 sequences are SGDLS and YYNGEE. V lost 0 bases, J lost 4 bases, and 0 bases stayed unmatched. CDR3 region: CASSVGQGATEAFF. Written as DNA, the CDR3 is TGTGCCAGCAGCGTAGGACAGGGGGCCACTGAAGCTTTCTTT.

This chain links TRBV7-8 with TRBJ1-3; D is ambiguous. V lost 1 base and J lost 0, with 4 bases in between. CDR3 length: 14 residues. Germline lookup yields CDR1 SGHVS and CDR2 FQNEAQ. In DNA form, the CDR3 reads TGTGCCAGCAGCTTAGGTCTCTCTGGAAACACCATATATTTT. This translates into CASSLGLSGNTIYF.

This clone was observed once. V is TRBV28 and J is TRBJ1-2, with 7 bases aligning to TRBD1. The CDR3 runs to 14 residues. V lost 6 bases, J lost 0 bases, and 4 bases stayed unmatched. Germline V gene data show CDR1 as MDHEN and CDR2 as SYDVKM. CDR3 sequence: CASSPTGTNYGYTF. In DNA, the CDR3 is TGTGCCAGCAGCCCGACAGGGACTAACTATGGCTACACCTTC.

The CDR3 loop reads CASSLTPGASYGYTF. The CDR3 region has the DNA TGTGCCAGCAGTTTAACCCCAGGGGCTAGCTATGGCTACACCTTC. This chain uses TRBV27 with TRBJ1-2; possibly TRBD1 for D (6 bases). The V gene lost 2 bases and the J gene lost 4 bases, with 14 bases spanning the gap. Germline CDR1 is MNHEY and CDR2 is SMNVEV (reference sequence). The CDR3 loop spans 15 amino acids.

The V call is TRBV5-1, the J call TRBJ2-2; 9 bases are a match to TRBD1. The CDR3 is 15 residues long. The V gene end was trimmed by 4 bases and the J gene end by 6 bases; junction bases not matched to a gene: 7. Germline CDR1 reads SGHRS; CDR2 reads YFSETQ. The DNA of the CDR3 is TGCGCCAGCAGCACGGGACAGGGTAATCCCGGGGAGCTGTTTTTT. Translating it yields CASSTGQGNPGELFF.